Below are 13 T cell receptor beta chains sequenced from a single sample in a study of shared clonotypes between healthy human individuals. Naive CD8 isolation took CD45RO-negative cells positively selected for CCR7 and excluded terminally differentiated effector memory CD45RA+ cells. Generated by immunoSEQ multiplex PCR, the TCRdb table keeps only in-frame clones and is missing some. This table holds hundreds of thousands of clones, about 95% found once. The specimen was naive CD8+ T cells sorted from blood. All receptors come from a woman aged 25 to 39 in good health.

The CDR3 DNA is TGTGCCAGCAGCTCAGGACGGGCAGTATCCTACGAGCAGTACTTC. It is translated as CASSSGRAVSYEQYF. The chain has TRBV9 and TRBJ2-7; D unclear. This CDR3 is 15 amino acids long. Deletions cut 4 bases from V and 1 base from J, with 15 bases between. Germline V gene data show CDR1 as SGDLS and CDR2 as YYNGEE.

This chain links TRBV29-1 with TRBJ2-7, with D unresolved. V shed 5 bases and J shed 4 bases, with 9 bases lying between them. CDR1 and CDR2 (germline): SQVTM, ANQGSEA. The CDR3 is 11 residues long. CDR3 protein: CSVRQAYEQYF. The CDR3 bases are TGCAGCGTTCGGCAGGCGTACGAGCAGTACTTC.

The gene calls are TRBV2 and TRBJ2-7; 9 positions match TRBD1. CDR1 and CDR2 from the germline V gene are SNHLY and FYNNEI. The CDR3 has 11 amino acids. V was pared by 6 bases and J by 6 bases, with 0 bases of the junction left unmatched. The CDR3 nucleotides read TGTGCCAGCAGGGACAGGGGCGAGCAGTACTTC. It translates to CASRDRGEQYF.

CDR3 region: CASSFGGGAWSNQPQHF. The CDR3 DNA sequence: TGTGCCAGCAGTTTTGGAGGGGGGGCTTGGAGCAATCAGCCCCAGCATTTT. V usage is TRBV28 and J usage is TRBJ1-5; D possibly corresponds to TRBD1 (6 bases). Germline V gene sequence: CDR1 MDHEN, CDR2 SYDVKM. V was trimmed by 3 bases and J by 1 base, leaving 16 bases between them. The CDR3 runs to 17 residues.

This sequence joins TRBV14 and TRBJ1-1; D is unresolved. The CDR3 loop spans 15 amino acids. Trimming took off 1 base at V and 4 bases at J, with 13 bases between the two ends. Germline loops: CDR1 SGHDN, CDR2 FVKESK. The CDR3 reads CASSQAADWRTEAFF. The CDR3 nucleotides read TGTGCCAGCAGCCAAGCGGCCGACTGGCGCACTGAAGCTTTCTTT.

This chain uses TRBV19 with TRBJ2-1; D is undetermined. The germline gives CDR1 LNHDA, CDR2 SQIVND (reference sequence). This CDR3 spans 15 amino acids. V was clipped by 3 bases and J by 3 bases, with 12 bases between them. The CDR3 bases are TGTGCCAGTAGTATCGCGGCTAGAGGCTACAATGAGCAGTTCTTC. This translates into CASSIAARGYNEQFF.

The chain joins TRBV23-1 to TRBJ2-7, with a weak D call TRBD1 (5 bases). TRBV23-1 is an ORF for which the function is uncertain. The ends were cut back, 0 bases at V and 4 bases at J, with 13 bases in the middle. This CDR3 is 15 amino acids long. The CDR3 here is CASSQSCQGRYEQYF. As DNA, the CDR3 is TGCGCCAGCAGTCAATCGTGCCAGGGTCGGTACGAGCAGTACTTC.

CDR3 sequence reads: CASSQDGGGSSYEQYF. The CDR3 coding sequence is TGCGCCAGCAGCCAAGATGGAGGGGGGTCCTCCTACGAGCAGTACTTC. The chain joins TRBV4-1 to TRBJ2-7; the D call may be TRBD1 or TRBD2 (6 bases each). The V and J ends lost 0 bases and 0 bases respectively, with 12 bases between them. The CDR3 extends over 16 amino acids. CDR1 is MGHRA and CDR2 is YSYEKL in the germline V gene.

This clone came up once. The gene calls are TRBV27 and TRBJ2-7, with 9 bases aligning to TRBD1. J lost 6 bases, V lost 1 base, and 7 bases had no gene match. The CDR3 loop spans 15 amino acids. From germline, CDR1 is MNHEY and CDR2 SMNVEV (reference sequence). The CDR3 loop is CASSLYGTGFFEQYF. DNA of the CDR3: TGTGCCAGCAGTTTATACGGGACAGGGTTCTTCGAGCAGTACTTC.

The CDR3 spells CASRMIQGQETQYF. CDR3 nucleotide sequence: TGTGCCAGCAGGATGATACAGGGGCAGGAGACCCAGTACTTC. J is TRBJ2-5 and V is TRBV7-8; 7 bases agree with TRBD1. Trimming took 6 bases from V and 5 from J; bases not matched to a gene: 9. Germline-derived CDR1 and CDR2 are SGHVS and FQNEAQ. This CDR3 has 14 amino acids.

The rearrangement links TRBV19 to TRBJ2-3; 7 bases are shared with TRBD2. Per germline, CDR1 LNHDA and CDR2 SQIVND (reference sequence). With 5 bases clipped from V and 6 bases from J, the junction kept 11 bases outside the gene matches. The CDR3 is 15 amino acids. CDR3 in amino acids: CASSSISGPQDTQYF. As DNA, the CDR3 is TGTGCCAGTAGTTCTATTAGCGGGCCCCAGGATACGCAGTATTTT.

The chain carries TRBV5-1 and TRBJ2-1; TRBD1 matches at 7 bases. CDR3 length equals 15 residues. Germline trimming cut 1 base from V and 4 bases from J; bases unmatched to any gene: 5. Germline CDR1 reads SGHRS; CDR2 reads YFSETQ. The CDR3 nucleotides read TGCGCCAGCAGCTTGAGGCAGGGGGTATACAATGAGCAGTTCTTC. This codes for CASSLRQGVYNEQFF.

The CDR3 region has the DNA TGTGCCACCAGTTTGGGGTCGGGCACCGGGGAGCTGTTTTTT. It specifies CATSLGSGTGELFF. The chain combines TRBV15 with TRBJ2-2; no reliable D call. V was clipped by 6 bases and J by 4 bases, with 12 bases between them. CDR3 length: 14 residues. Germline V gene lookup returns CDR1 LNHNV and CDR2 YYDKDF (reference sequence).